The sequence of this T cell receptor beta chain was determined in a study of blood T cell repertoires in COVID-19. Study background: COVID-19 samples collected from the United States, Italy and Spain covered acute and convalescent phases. T cells, B-cell-depleted T cells, or PBMCs supplied cDNA or gDNA.

With 0 bases removed from V and 4 bases from J, the gap between germline ends came to 17 bases. The CDR3 spans 17 residues. The germline V gene has CDR1 MGHRA and CDR2 YSYEKL. The authors' processing: Researchers report that nucleated cell counts were estimated from reference gene primer amplification. Sequencing was performed with immunoSEQ multiplex PCR; in TCRdb, only in-frame clones are kept and a portion is missing. That table supplies the V and J calls and clone size; D and trimming were determined from the DNA. In the table there are over 250,000 clones, 83% of which are singletons. The receptor was derived from a woman aged 45 to 65 who had recovered from COVID-19. This chain links TRBV4-1 with TRBJ2-3; D remains unclear. The specimen was peripheral blood. CDR3 sequence: CASSQEFSFFFSDTQYF. For the CDR3, the DNA is TGCGCCAGCAGCCAAGAATTCAGTTTTTTTTTCTCAGATACGCAGTATTTT.